This T cell receptor (beta chain) derives from a study of naive and memory T cell subsets. TCR cDNA received a 3' ligated oligonucleotide that carried a UMI. Whole blood, roughly 2.5 ml, came from adult healthy volunteers. Unsorted total RNA, roughly 1 to 1000 ng, was DNase treated before reverse transcription. Amplification of ligated cDNA took four PCR rounds with SP2 and nested alpha and beta constant primers. For blood and skin samples, reverse transcription used TCR alpha and beta constant primers. TCRdb itself ran the 5' RACE reads through MiXCR, one entry per CDR3 protein. The sample has 56,000 or so distinct CDR3 sequences, 7.6% seen once. This clonotype was recorded at least ten times. Germline lookup yields CDR1 SGHDT and CDR2 YYEEEE. CDR3 length: 13 residues. The ends were cut back, 4 bases at V and 0 bases at J, with 6 bases in the middle.

This chain connects TRBV5-6 to TRBJ2-3, with unresolved D. The TCR originated in a female donor in good health. The CDR3 is CASSVVSTDTQYF. CDR3 nucleotide sequence: TGTGCCAGCAGCGTCGTTAGCACAGATACGCAGTATTTT.